Listed below are T cell receptor beta chains from one sample, sequenced in a study of cytomegalovirus exposure and HLA in healthy donors. The method was immunoSEQ multiplex PCR; TCRdb's version includes in-frame clones alone and lacks a portion of them. The table shows approximately 67,000 clones, with 75% to 90% occurring only once. The sample was PBMCs. The receptors originated from a woman aged 25-40 years in good health and CMV-seropositive. Each CDR3 is given with its conserved first and last residue. The D gene is left open where the match is weak. Size tells how often a clone was seen (once, few, many) or the class of an expanded clone, and some rows leave it out.

TRBV7-3	TRBD1	TRBJ2-7	-	CASSLVDRGEQYF	TGTGCCAGCAGCTTAGTGGACAGGGGGGAGCAGTACTTC
TRBV6-5	-	TRBJ1-1	few	CASSYSGSLNTEAFF	TGTGCCAGCAGTTACTCCGGGTCTTTGAACACTGAAGCTTTCTTT
TRBV20-1	-	TRBJ2-1	-	CSAEGVREQFF	TGCAGTGCGGAGGGAGTACGGGAGCAGTTCTTC
TRBV6-5	-	TRBJ1-4	-	CASSGLLGTNEKLFF	TGTGCCAGCAGTGGACTGTTGGGGACTAATGAAAAACTGTTTTTT
TRBV10-3	-	TRBJ2-1	-	CAISVRGDNEQFF	TGTGCCATCAGTGTGCGCGGGGACAATGAGCAGTTCTTC
TRBV5-1	-	TRBJ1-6	-	CASSVTQGTNSPLHF	TGCGCCAGCAGCGTAACACAGGGAACCAATTCACCCCTCCACTTT
TRBV5-1	-	TRBJ1-2	-	CASADSFPNYGYTF	TGCGCCAGCGCAGACAGTTTTCCTAACTATGGCTACACCTTC
TRBV25-1	-	TRBJ1-1	-	CASLRSGKLNGAFF	TGTGCCAGCTTACGGTCAGGGAAGTTGAATGGAGCTTTCTTT
TRBV29-1	TRBD2	TRBJ2-3	once	CSVAGGTDTQYF	TGCAGCGTAGCGGGAGGCACGGATACGCAGTATTTT
TRBV27	-	TRBJ2-7	-	CASSLGRGGYEQYF	TGTGCCAGCAGTTTAGGTAGAGGAGGTTACGAGCAGTACTTC
TRBV11-2	-	TRBJ1-2	once	CASSLRPGDPRYGYTF	TGTGCCAGCAGCCTGCGCCCAGGTGATCCCCGATATGGCTACACCTTC
TRBV27	TRBD2	TRBJ2-5	-	CASRKTSGGETQYF	TGTGCCAGCCGGAAGACTAGCGGGGGGGAGACCCAGTACTTC
TRBV7-8	TRBD1	TRBJ2-6	-	CASSSYRVPGGIGANVLTF	TGTGCCAGCAGCTCATACAGGGTCCCAGGGGGCATTGGGGCCAACGTCCTGACTTTC
TRBV11-2	-	TRBJ2-3	-	CASSFRGSSTDTQYF	TGTGCCAGCAGCTTCCGGGGGAGTAGCACAGATACGCAGTATTTT
TRBV2	-	TRBJ2-5	-	CASTNRIQTQYF	TGTGCCAGCACCAACAGGATACAGACCCAGTACTTC
TRBV28	-	TRBJ2-3	-	CASSLGAERALSTDTQYF	TGTGCCAGCAGTTTAGGAGCTGAGCGGGCCCTTAGCACAGATACGCAGTATTTT
TRBV28	-	TRBJ1-1	-	CASSPPTDTEAFF	TGTGCCAGCAGTCCCCCGACAGACACTGAAGCTTTCTTT
TRBV5-1	TRBD2	TRBJ2-7	-	CASSLGASGRDEQYF	TGCGCCAGCAGCTTGGGAGCTAGCGGGCGCGACGAGCAGTACTTC
TRBV29-1	-	TRBJ2-7	-	CSVEGVGSPYEQYF	TGCAGCGTTGAAGGCGTAGGGAGTCCCTACGAGCAGTACTTC